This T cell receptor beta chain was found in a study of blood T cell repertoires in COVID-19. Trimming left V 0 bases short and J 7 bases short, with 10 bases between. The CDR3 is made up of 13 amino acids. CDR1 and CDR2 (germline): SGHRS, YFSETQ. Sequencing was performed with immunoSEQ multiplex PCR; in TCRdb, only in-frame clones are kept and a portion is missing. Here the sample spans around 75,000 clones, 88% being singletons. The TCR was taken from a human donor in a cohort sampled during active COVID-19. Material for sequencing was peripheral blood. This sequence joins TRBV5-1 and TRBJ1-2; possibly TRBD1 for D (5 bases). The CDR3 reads CASSLGGVGGYTF. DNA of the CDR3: TGCGCCAGCAGCTTGGGGGGCGTCGGTGGCTACACCTTC.